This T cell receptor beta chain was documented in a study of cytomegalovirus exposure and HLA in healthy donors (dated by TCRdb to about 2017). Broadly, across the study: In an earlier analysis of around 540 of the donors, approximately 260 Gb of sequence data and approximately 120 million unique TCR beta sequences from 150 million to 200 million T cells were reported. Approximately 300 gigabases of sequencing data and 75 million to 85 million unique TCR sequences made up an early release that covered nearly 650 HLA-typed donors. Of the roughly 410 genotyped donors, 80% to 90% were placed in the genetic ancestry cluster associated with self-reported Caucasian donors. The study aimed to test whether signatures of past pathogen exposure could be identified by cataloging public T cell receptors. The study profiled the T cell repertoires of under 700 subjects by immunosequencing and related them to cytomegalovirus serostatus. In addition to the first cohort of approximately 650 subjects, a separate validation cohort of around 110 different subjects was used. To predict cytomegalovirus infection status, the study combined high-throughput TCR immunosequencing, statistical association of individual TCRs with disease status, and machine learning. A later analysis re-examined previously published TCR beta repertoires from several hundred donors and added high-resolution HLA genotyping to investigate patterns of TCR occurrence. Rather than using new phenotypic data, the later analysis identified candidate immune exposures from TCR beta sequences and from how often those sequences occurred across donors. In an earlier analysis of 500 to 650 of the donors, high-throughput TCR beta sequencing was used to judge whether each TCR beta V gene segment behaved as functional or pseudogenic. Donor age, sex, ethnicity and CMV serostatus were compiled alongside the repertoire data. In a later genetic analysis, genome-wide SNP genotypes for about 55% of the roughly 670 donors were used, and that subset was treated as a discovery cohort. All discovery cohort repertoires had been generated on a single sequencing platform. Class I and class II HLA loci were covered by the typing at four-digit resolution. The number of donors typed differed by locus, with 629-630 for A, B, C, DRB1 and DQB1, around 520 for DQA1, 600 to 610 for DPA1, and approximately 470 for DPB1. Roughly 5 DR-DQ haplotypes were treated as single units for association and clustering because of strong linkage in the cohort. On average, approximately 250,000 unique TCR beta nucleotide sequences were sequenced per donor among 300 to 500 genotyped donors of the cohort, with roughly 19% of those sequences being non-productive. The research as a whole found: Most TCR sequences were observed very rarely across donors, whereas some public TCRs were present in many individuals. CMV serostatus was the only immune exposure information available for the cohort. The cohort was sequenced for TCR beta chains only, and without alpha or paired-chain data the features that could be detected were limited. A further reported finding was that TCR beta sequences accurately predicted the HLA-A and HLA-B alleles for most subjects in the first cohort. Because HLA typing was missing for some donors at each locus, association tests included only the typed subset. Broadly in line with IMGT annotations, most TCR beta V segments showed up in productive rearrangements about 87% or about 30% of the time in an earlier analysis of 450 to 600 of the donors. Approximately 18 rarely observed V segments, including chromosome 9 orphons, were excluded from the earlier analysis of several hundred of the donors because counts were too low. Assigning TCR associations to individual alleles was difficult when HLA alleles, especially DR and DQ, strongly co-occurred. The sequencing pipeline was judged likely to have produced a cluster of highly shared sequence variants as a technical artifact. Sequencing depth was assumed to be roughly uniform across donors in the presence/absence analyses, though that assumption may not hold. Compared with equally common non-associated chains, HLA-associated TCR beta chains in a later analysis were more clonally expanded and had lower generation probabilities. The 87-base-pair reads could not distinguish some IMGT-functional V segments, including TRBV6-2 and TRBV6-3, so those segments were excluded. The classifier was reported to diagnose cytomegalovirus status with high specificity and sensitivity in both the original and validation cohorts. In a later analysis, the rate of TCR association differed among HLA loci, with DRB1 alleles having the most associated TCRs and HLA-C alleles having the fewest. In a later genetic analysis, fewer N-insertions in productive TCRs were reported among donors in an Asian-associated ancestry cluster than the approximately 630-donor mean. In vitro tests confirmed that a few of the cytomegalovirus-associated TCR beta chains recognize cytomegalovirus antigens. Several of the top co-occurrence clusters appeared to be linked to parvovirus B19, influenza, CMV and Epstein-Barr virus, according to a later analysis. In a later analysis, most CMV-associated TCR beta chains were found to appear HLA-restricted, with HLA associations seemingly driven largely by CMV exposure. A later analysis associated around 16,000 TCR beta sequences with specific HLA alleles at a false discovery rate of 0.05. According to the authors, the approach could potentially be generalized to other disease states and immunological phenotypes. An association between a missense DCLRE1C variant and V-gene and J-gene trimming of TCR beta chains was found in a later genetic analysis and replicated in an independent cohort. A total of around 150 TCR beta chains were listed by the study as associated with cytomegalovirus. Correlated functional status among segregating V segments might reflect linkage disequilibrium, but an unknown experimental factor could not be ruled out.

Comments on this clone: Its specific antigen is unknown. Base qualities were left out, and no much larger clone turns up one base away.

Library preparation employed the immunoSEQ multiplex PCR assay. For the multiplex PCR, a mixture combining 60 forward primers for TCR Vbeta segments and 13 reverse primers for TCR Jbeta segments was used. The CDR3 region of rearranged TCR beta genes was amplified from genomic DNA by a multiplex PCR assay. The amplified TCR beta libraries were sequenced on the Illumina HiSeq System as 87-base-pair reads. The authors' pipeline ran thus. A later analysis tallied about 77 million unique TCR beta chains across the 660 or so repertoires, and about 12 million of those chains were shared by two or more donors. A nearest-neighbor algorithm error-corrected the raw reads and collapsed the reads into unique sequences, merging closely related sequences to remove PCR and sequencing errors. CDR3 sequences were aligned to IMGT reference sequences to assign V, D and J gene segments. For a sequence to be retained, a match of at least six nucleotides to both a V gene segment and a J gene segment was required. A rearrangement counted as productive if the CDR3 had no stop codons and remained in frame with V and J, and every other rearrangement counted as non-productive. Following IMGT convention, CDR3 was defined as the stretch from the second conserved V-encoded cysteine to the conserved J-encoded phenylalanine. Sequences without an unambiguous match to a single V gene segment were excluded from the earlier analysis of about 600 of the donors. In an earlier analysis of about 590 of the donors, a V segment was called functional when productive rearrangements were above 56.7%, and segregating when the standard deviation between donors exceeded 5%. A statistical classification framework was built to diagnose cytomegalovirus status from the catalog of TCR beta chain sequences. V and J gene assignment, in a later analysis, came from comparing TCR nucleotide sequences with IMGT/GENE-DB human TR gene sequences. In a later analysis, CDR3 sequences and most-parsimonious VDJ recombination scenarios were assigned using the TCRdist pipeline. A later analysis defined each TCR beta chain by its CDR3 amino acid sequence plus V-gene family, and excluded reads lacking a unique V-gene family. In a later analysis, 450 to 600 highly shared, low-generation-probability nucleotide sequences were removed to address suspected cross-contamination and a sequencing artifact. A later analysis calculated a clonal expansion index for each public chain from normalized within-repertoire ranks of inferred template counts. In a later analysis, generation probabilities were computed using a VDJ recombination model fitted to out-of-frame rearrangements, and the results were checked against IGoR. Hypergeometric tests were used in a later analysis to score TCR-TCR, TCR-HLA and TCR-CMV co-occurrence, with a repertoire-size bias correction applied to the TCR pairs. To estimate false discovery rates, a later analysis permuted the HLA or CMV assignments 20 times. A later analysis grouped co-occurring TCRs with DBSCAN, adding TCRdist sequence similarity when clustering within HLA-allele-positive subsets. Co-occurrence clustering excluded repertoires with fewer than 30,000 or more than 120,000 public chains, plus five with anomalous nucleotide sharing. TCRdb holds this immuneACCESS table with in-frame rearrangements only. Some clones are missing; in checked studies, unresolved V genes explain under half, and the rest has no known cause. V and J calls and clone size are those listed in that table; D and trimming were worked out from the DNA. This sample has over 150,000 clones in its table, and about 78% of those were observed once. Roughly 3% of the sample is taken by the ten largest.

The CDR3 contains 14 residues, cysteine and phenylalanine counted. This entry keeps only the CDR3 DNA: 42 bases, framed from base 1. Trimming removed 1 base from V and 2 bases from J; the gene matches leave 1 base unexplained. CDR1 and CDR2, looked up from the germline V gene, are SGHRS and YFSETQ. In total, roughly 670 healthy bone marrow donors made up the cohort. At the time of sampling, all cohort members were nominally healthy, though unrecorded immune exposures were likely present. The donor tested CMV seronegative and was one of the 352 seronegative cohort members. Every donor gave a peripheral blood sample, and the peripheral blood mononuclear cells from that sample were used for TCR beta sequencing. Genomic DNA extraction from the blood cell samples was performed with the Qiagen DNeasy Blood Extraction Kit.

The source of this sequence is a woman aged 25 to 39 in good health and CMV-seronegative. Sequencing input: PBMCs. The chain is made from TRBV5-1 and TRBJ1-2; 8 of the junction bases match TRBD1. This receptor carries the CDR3 CASSLTGGNYGYTF. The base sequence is TGCGCCAGCAGCTTGACAGGGGGGAACTATGGCTACACCTTC.